This T cell receptor (beta chain) is from a study of blood T cell repertoires in COVID-19. About the research overall: Nucleic acid was either cDNA or gDNA, and it came from T cells, B-cell-depleted T cells, or PBMCs.

In the source study's methods: Counts of nucleated cells, estimated from reference gene primer amplification, were obtained. Sequencing used immunoSEQ multiplex PCR; TCRdb keeps in-frame clones, though not all of them. V and J calls and clone size are those listed in that table; D and trimming were worked out from the DNA. The repertoire holds roughly 120,000 clones, around 90% seen once, with around 4.6% in the top ten. Germline V gene sequence: CDR1 MNHNS, CDR2 SASEGT. V lost 0 bases to trimming and J lost 0 bases, with 6 bases between them. There are 14 residues in the CDR3. Seattle-derived patients entered the study during active infection and were followed longitudinally.

This chain joins TRBV6-1 and TRBJ2-7; D not resolved. This sequence originates from a man between 60 and 75 years old with COVID-19, enrolled during active disease. The sequenced sample was peripheral blood. For the CDR3, the DNA is TGTGCCAGCAGTGAAGCGTTCAACTCCTACGAGCAGTACTTC. The encoded protein is CASSEAFNSYEQYF.